Detailed here is one T cell receptor (beta chain). Its matching antigen is unknown. Treatment given: around 19 received Ad26.COV2.S at low or high dose, single or two shots; roughly 5 received placebo; per-sample allocation not given. The investigators took samples on day 63 after the first vaccine or placebo injection. The data stem from a study of Ad26.COV2.S vaccination and SARS-CoV-2 variants. Study information: Ad26.COV2.S was injected intramuscularly once or twice, 56 days apart. Study-wide findings and caveats: TCR breadth and depth estimates may have understated total T cell responses. Greater spike-specific TCR breadth was seen in vaccine recipients than in placebo recipients.

This CDR3 spans 14 amino acids. Trimming cost V 7 bases and J 2 bases; bases outside gene matches: 5. CDR1 is SGHRS, CDR2 YFSETQ, per germline. Clones were read by immunoSEQ multiplex PCR, and TCRdb kept only the in-frame ones, dropping some. The sample contains roughly 460,000 clones, roughly 87% of which appear only once. The chain combines TRBV5-1 with TRBJ2-3, with TRBD2 matching 9 bases. Sequences were derived from peripheral blood, sampled in a trial of Ad26.COV2.S vaccine versus placebo. This TCR came from a person aged 18-60 years who received the Ad26.COV2.S COVID-19 vaccine or a placebo. The CDR3 sequence: CASVAGEATDTQYF. CDR3 bases: TGCGCCAGCGTAGCGGGAGAGGCCACAGATACGCAGTATTTT.